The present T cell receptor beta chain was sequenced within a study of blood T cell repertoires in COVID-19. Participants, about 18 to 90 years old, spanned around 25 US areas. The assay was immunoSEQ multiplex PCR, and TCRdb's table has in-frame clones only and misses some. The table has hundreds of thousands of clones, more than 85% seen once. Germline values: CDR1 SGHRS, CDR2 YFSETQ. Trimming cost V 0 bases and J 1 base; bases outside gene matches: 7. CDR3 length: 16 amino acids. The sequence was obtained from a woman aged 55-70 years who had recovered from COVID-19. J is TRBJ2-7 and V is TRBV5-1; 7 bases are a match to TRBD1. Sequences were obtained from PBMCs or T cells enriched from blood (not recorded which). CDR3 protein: CASSLAYGTASYEQYF. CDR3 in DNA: TGCGCCAGCAGCTTGGCTTACGGGACAGCTTCCTACGAGCAGTACTTC.